Detailed here is one T cell receptor (beta chain). Its antigen is unidentified. Primed by a sample-barcoded 5' primer and a J-beta primer mix, a second PCR proceeded for 7 to 11 cycles. TCRdb analysed the 5' RACE reads with MiXCR anew, one entry per CDR3 protein. The sample has around 800,000 distinct CDR3 sequences, approximately 59% seen once. Germline CDR1 reads SGHAT; CDR2 reads FQNNGV. CDR3 length: 16 amino acids. With 2 bases removed from V and 2 bases from J, the gap between germline ends came to 13 bases. The data stem from a study of blood T cells in healthy people across ages. Overall study results and limits: Naive T cell percentage and TCR beta diversity correlated strongly.

Sequencing input: blood. The TCR originated in a young man in good health. V usage is TRBV11-2 and J usage is TRBJ1-5; D ambiguous. CDR3 DNA sequence: TGTGCCAGCAGCTTAAATACGGGGTTGGGCAATCAGCCCCAGCATTTT. It encodes CASSLNTGLGNQPQHF.